Below, 8 T cell receptor beta chains from the same sample are listed, as sequenced in a study of blood T cell repertoires in COVID-19. Profiled with immunoSEQ multiplex PCR; TCRdb holds only in-frame clones, not every one. The table records approximately 460,000 clones, 80% to 90% of them present only once. The sample comprised peripheral blood. Receptors originate from a man aged 18 to 30 with COVID-19, enrolled during active disease.

This chain joins TRBV19 and TRBJ2-6; TRBD1 might be the D (6 bases). V dropped 6 bases and J dropped 4 bases, with 13 bases sitting between them. CDR1 is LNHDA and CDR2 is SQIVND in the germline V gene (reference sequence). The CDR3 totals 15 residues. The CDR3 reads CASSQGPGGANVLTF. CDR3 DNA: TGTGCCAGTAGCCAGGGGCCTGGGGGGGCCAACGTCCTGACTTTC.

The chain couples TRBV27 to TRBJ1-5; 9 positions match TRBD1. With V trimmed by 3 bases and J by 5 bases, 5 bases remained unmatched. Germline CDR1 and CDR2: MNHEY and SMNVEV (reference sequence). This CDR3 is built from 15 residues. CDR3 in DNA: TGTGCCAGCAGTTTGACAGGGGGTTGGGATCAGCCCCAGCATTTT. This gives the protein CASSLTGGWDQPQHF.

This chain joins TRBV4-1 and TRBJ1-4, with D unclear. V lost 1 base and J 3 bases, leaving 6 bases between the germline ends. The CDR3 runs 14 residues. Germline lookup yields CDR1 MGHRA and CDR2 YSYEKL. The CDR3 is CASSQGRANEKLFF. CDR3 DNA: TGCGCCAGCAGCCAAGGACGGGCTAATGAAAAACTGTTTTTT.

The chain carries TRBV19 and TRBJ2-7; D perhaps matches TRBD1 (6 bases). Trimming took off 4 bases at V and 1 base at J, with 17 bases between the two ends. Germline V gene sequence: CDR1 LNHDA, CDR2 SQIVND (reference sequence). The CDR3 is 16 residues long. CDR3 in amino acids: CASSSALKTGSYEQYF. In DNA form, the CDR3 reads TGTGCCAGTAGTAGCGCCCTAAAGACAGGATCCTACGAGCAGTACTTC. Using reference TRBV19 and TRBJ2-7 for the parts outside the CDR3, the full variable domain is DGGITQSPKYLFRKEGQNVTLSCEQNLNHDAMYWYRQDPGQGLRLIYYSQIVNDFQKGDIAEGYSVSREKKESFPLTVTSAQKNPTAFYLCASSSALKTGSYEQYFGPGTRLTVT.

The chain joins TRBV19 to TRBJ2-3; D may be TRBD2 (5 bases). This CDR3 contains 15 residues. Germline V gene data show CDR1 as LNHDA and CDR2 as SQIVND (reference sequence). V was pared by 6 bases and J by 0 bases, with 13 bases between. CDR3 loop: CASSEERLSTDTQYF. The CDR3 DNA reads as TGTGCCAGTAGCGAAGAGCGGTTAAGCACAGATACGCAGTATTTT.

The chain uses TRBV5-1 and TRBJ1-6, with a weak D call TRBD1 (5 bases). The ends were cut back, 4 bases at V and 9 bases at J, with 14 bases in the middle. The CDR3 spans 14 residues. Germline CDR1 reads SGHRS; CDR2 reads YFSETQ. The CDR3 nucleotides are TGCGCCAGCAGCACTACCTCAGGGCCTTCACCCCTCCACTTT. Residues: CASSTTSGPSPLHF.

The gene calls are TRBV7-9 and TRBJ1-1, with a weak D call TRBD1 (6 bases). Germline V lookup: CDR1 SEHNR, CDR2 FQNEAQ (reference sequence). With 5 bases removed from V and 5 bases from J, the gap between germline ends came to 21 bases. This CDR3 comprises 16 residues. CDR3 protein: CASSPVKGPGATEAFF. The CDR3 region has the DNA TGTGCCAGCAGCCCAGTCAAGGGCCCAGGGGCAACTGAAGCTTTCTTT.

CDR3 in amino acids: CASSKQGNNEQFF. The CDR3 nucleotides are TGTGCCAGCAGCAAACAGGGTAACAATGAGCAGTTCTTC. The rearrangement links TRBV9 to TRBJ2-1; the D gene is possibly TRBD1 (6 bases). The CDR3 spans 13 residues. Germline V gives CDR1 SGDLS, CDR2 YYNGEE. Trimming stripped 4 bases from V and 5 bases from J, with 10 bases between.